The clone carrying this T cell receptor (beta chain) was detected only a few times. Individuals aged about 18 to 100 years were recruited from approximately 22 US areas. In assigning cohorts, the study relied on participant-reported clinical history. The data were taken from a study of blood T cell repertoires in COVID-19. Original methodology: Reference gene primer amplification in the assay estimated nucleated cell counts. Clones were read by immunoSEQ multiplex PCR, and TCRdb kept only the in-frame ones, dropping some. That table gives V, J and clone size, and the DNA gave D and trimming. The data contain about 62,000 clones, about 66% of them singletons. Germline V gene data show CDR1 as LNHNV and CDR2 as YYDKDF (reference sequence). The CDR3 has 13 residues. With 8 bases removed from V and 2 bases from J, the gap between germline ends came to 10 bases.

Input material: PBMCs or T cells enriched from blood (not recorded which). The gene calls are TRBV15 and TRBJ1-5; D call uncertain. The sequence derives from a woman aged 60 to 75 who had been exposed to COVID-19. The CDR3 DNA is TGTGCCACCTCAACCAGTCGCAATCAGCCCCAGCATTTT. This gives the protein CATSTSRNQPQHF.